The entry below gives a single T cell receptor beta chain sequence along with its context. Its specificity is unknown. The V gene's germline CDR1 is SNHLY and CDR2 FYNNEI. Trimming took 4 bases from V and 7 from J; bases not matched to a gene: 8. The CDR3 is made up of 15 amino acids. This record comes from a study of cytomegalovirus exposure and HLA in healthy donors. Overall study results and limits: Data from an earlier analysis indicated that most TCR beta V segments were productive either about 87% or about 30% of the time. Some V segments (TRBV6-2 and TRBV6-3 among them) were excluded as indistinguishable. It was assumed in the presence/absence analyses that sequencing depth was roughly uniform across donors.

Primers for the PCR totalled 60 Vbeta and 13 Jbeta. Produced via immunoSEQ multiplex PCR; TCRdb's table is partial and in-frame only. The sample yields approximately 140,000 clones, around 74% seen once. Source material: PBMCs. The gene calls are TRBV2 and TRBJ1-4; 8 bases align to TRBD1. This clonotype originated in a man aged 45-65 years in good health and CMV-seropositive. The CDR3 reads CASSATTGEGEKLFF. DNA of the CDR3: TGTGCCAGCAGTGCCACGACAGGGGAAGGTGAAAAACTGTTTTTT.